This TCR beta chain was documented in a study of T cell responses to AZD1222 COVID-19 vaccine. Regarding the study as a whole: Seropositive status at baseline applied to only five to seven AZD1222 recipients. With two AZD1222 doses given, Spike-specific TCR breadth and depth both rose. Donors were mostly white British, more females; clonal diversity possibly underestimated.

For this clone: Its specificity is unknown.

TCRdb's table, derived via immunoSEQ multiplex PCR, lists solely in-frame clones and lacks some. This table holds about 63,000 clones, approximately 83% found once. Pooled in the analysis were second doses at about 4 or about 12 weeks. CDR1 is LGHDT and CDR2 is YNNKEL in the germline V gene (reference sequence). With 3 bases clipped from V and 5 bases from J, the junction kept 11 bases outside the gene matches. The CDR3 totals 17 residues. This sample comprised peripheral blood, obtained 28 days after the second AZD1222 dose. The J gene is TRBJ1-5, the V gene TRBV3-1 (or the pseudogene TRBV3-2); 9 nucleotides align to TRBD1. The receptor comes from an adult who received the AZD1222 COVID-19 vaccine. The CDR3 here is CASSQTGTGITDQPQHF. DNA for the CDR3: TGTGCCAGCAGCCAGACCGGGACAGGGATCACAGATCAGCCCCAGCATTTT.